This T cell receptor beta chain was found in a study of blood T cell repertoires in COVID-19 (TCRdb year 2020). Notes on the research overall: Samples covering the acute and convalescent phases of COVID-19 were provided by collaborators in the United States, Italy and Spain. The material from the prospective study consisted of cDNA or gDNA derived from T cells, B-cell-depleted T cells, or PBMCs. Deeply sampled blood TCRbeta repertoires from subjects exposed to, actively infected with, or recovered from COVID-19 were included in the dataset. The repertoires were released in a freely available public database meant as a resource for research on the immune response to SARS-CoV-2. The samples were drawn from the first 160 participants of the ongoing ImmuneRACE study and from roughly 1,300 subjects provided by 6 global collaborators. The sample metadata nearly always contained a de-identified subject ID, COVID-19 status, age in years and sex. Where HLA class I and class II types were available, the types were taken from metadata supplied by the sample provider, not from assay-based typing. General study outcomes and caveats: How much clinical and demographic metadata was included differed by source and by participant, and the metadata was provided uncurated.

Concerning this clone: What antigen it recognizes has not been identified. Base-call qualities are not available, and no considerably larger clone is one nucleotide away.

Counted from cysteine to phenylalanine, this CDR3 has 13 amino acids. Only the CDR3 part of the read is kept: 39 bases, read in frame from the first base. The germline V gene (reference sequence) sets CDR1 to MNHEY and CDR2 to SMNVEV. V loses 4 bases of germline sequence and J loses 7 bases, and the interval between the two ends is 11 bases. In the prospective study, participants were roughly 18 to 95 years old, resided in approximately 25 geographic areas of the United States, and were enrolled through a virtual design. In the prospective study, cohorts were assigned on the basis of participant-reported clinical history obtained from a screening survey and a study questionnaire. ImmuneRACE Cohort 3 recovered participants were defined by two consecutive negative NP/OP PCR tests, healthcare professional clearance, or symptom resolution. In the prospective study, whole blood, serum and a nasopharyngeal or oropharyngeal swab were collected from each participant by mobile phlebotomists. Prospective study participants could optionally give additional blood draws and questionnaires over an approximately two-month period. Prospective study blood samples were shipped either frozen or at room temperature before DNA extraction.

TCRbeta CDR3 regions were amplified from genomic DNA by means of the immunoSEQ Assay, a bias-controlled multiplex PCR. Per the authors' processing: The number of nucleated cells in each sample was estimated by amplification of reference gene primers within the assay. Sequence reads were collapsed and filtered to measure the absolute abundance of every unique TCRbeta CDR3 rearrangement. For each sample, productive Simpson clonality was calculated by taking the square root of Simpson's diversity index across productive rearrangements. Imported from immuneACCESS, the table was reduced by TCRdb to in-frame sequences with V and J called. These copies leave out some clones; in studies compared against another copy, an unresolved V gene accounts for under half, and the cause of the remainder is not known. D and trimming come from the DNA, and the V and J calls and clone size come from that table. The sample table records 250,000 to 350,000 clones; 75% to 90% of these occur just once. The ten largest clones represent less than 2.5% of the sample.

Sequences were obtained from PBMCs or T cells enriched from blood (not recorded which). The source of this sequence is a woman in her late teens or twenties who had recovered from COVID-19. The chain couples TRBV27 to TRBJ2-4, and perhaps TRBD2 as D gene, on 7 matching bases. The CDR3 region: CASSWGGQNIQYF. The DNA is as follows: TGTGCCAGCAGTTGGGGGGGCCAGAACATTCAGTACTTC.